This is a list of T cell receptor beta chains from one sample in a study of shared clonotypes between healthy human individuals. TCRdb's copy holds only in-frame clones and misses some; the assay was immunoSEQ multiplex PCR. The profile shows under 350,000 clones, around nine tenths of them singletons. The sample consisted of memory CD8+ T cells sorted from blood. These receptors were collected from a man in his late teens or twenties in good health. The CDR3 runs from the conserved cysteine through the conserved F or W. A D gene is named only where the DNA matches it firmly. A row's size may be missing; if present it is once, few, many or a size class.

j_call v_call clone_size d_call cdr3_length cdr3_aa cdr3_nt
TRBJ2-3 TRBV5-6 - - 11 CASSSVDTQYF TGTGCCAGCAGCTCGGTGGATACGCAGTATTTT
TRBJ2-7 TRBV11-2 - TRBD2 15 CASSPGGTHSYEQYF TGTGCCAGCAGCCCCGGGGGGACTCATTCCTACGAGCAGTACTTC
TRBJ1-6 TRBV6-5 - - 13 CASSGPAESPLHF TGTGCCAGTTCCGGACCGGCGGAGTCACCCCTCCACTTT
TRBJ2-5 TRBV13 - - 16 CASSPGPGWGQETQYF TGTGCCAGCAGCCCTGGCCCCGGGTGGGGTCAAGAGACCCAGTACTTC
TRBJ2-1 TRBV9 - TRBD2 13 CASSTSVYNEQFF TGTGCCAGCAGCACTAGCGTCTACAATGAGCAGTTCTTC
TRBJ2-7 TRBV5-6 - - 14 CASSLQGVSYEQYF TGTGCCAGCAGCTTGCAGGGCGTTTCCTACGAGCAGTACTTC
TRBJ1-1 TRBV7-9 once TRBD1 15 CASSLGQGVFAEAFF TGTGCCAGCAGCTTAGGACAGGGGGTGTTCGCTGAAGCTTTCTTT
TRBJ1-5 TRBV6-1 - TRBD1 15 CASSAGQGWRQPQHF TGTGCCAGCAGTGCTGGACAGGGATGGAGGCAGCCCCAGCATTTT
TRBJ2-5 TRBV4-2 - TRBD1 16 CASSQGDRGYQETQYF TGTGCCAGCAGCCAAGGGGACAGGGGGTACCAAGAGACCCAGTACTTC
TRBJ1-6 TRBV13 - - 14 CASSLIGANSPLHF TGTGCCAGCAGCTTAATCGGAGCTAATTCACCCCTCCACTTT
TRBJ2-7 TRBV15 - - 15 CATSGLGEGGYEQYF TGTGCCACCAGCGGATTGGGGGAAGGGGGCTACGAGCAGTACTTC
TRBJ2-2 TRBV5-1 once TRBD1 16 CASSSGQGENPGELFF TGCGCCAGCAGCTCTGGACAGGGGGAGAATCCCGGGGAGCTGTTTTTT
TRBJ2-2 TRBV9 - TRBD1 16 CASSEHRGPNTGELFF TGTGCCAGCAGCGAACACAGGGGACCGAACACCGGGGAGCTGTTTTTT
TRBJ2-3 TRBV2 once - 13 CASTRDPPDTQYF TGTGCCAGCACGCGGGACCCGCCAGATACGCAGTATTTT
TRBJ2-7 TRBV6-5 - - 13 CASRWASSYEQYF TGTGCCAGCAGGTGGGCTTCCTCCTACGAGCAGTACTTC
TRBJ1-5 TRBV2 - - 15 CASNPDINSNQPQHF TGTGCCAGCAATCCCGACATTAATAGCAATCAGCCCCAGCATTTT
TRBJ1-1 TRBV6-1 once - 13 CATIGGQRTEAFF TGTGCCACGATAGGGGGGCAGCGGACTGAAGCTTTCTTT
TRBJ2-3 TRBV6-6 - TRBD1 12 CASQGETDTQYF TGTGCCAGCCAGGGGGAGACAGATACGCAGTATTTT
TRBJ2-2 TRBV7-9 - - 14 CASSTTPGTGELFF TGTGCCAGCAGCACAACCCCCGGTACCGGGGAGCTGTTTTTT